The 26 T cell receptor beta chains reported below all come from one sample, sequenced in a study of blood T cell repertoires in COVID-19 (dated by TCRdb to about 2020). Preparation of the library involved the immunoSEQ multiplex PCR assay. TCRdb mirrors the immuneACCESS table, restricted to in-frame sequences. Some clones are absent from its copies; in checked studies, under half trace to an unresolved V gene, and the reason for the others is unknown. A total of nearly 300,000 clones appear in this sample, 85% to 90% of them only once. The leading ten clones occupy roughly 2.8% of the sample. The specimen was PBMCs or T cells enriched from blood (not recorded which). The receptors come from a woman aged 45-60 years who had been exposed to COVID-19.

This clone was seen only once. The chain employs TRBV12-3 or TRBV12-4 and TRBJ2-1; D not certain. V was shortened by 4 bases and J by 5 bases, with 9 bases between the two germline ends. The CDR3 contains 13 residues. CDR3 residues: CASSYSTDNEQFF. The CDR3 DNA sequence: TGTGCCAGCAGTTACTCAACAGACAATGAGCAGTTCTTC.

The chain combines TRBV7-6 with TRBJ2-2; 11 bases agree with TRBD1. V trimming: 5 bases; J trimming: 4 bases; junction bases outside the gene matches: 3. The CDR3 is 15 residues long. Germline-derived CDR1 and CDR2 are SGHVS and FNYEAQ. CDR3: CASSPGQGGTGELFF. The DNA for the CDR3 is TGTGCCAGCAGCCCGGGACAGGGGGGCACCGGGGAGCTGTTTTTT.

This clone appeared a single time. The CDR3 DNA sequence: TGCGCCAGCAGCCCCCGACAGGGGGCCTACGAGCAGTACTTC. The encoded protein is CASSPRQGAYEQYF. The gene calls are TRBV5-1 and TRBJ2-7; 9 bases are a match to TRBD1. In germline, CDR1 is SGHRS, CDR2 YFSETQ. The CDR3 covers 14 residues. Germline trimming cut 4 bases from V and 2 bases from J; bases unmatched to any gene: 4.

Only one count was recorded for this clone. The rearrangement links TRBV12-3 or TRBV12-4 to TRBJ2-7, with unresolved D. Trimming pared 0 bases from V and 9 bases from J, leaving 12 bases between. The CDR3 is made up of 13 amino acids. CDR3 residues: CASSLAEVYRQYF. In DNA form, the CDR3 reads TGTGCCAGCAGTTTAGCTGAGGTCTATCGGCAGTACTTC.

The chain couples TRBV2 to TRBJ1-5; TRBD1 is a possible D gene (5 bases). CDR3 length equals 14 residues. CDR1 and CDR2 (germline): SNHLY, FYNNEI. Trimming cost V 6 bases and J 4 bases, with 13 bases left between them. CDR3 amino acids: CASRDGGTNQPQHF. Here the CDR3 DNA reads TGTGCCAGCAGAGACGGGGGGACTAATCAGCCCCAGCATTTT. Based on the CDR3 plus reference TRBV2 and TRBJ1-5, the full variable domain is EPEVTQTPSHQVTQMGQEVILRCVPISNHLYFYWYRQILGQKVEFLVSFYNNEISEKSEIFDDQFSVERPDGSNFTLKIRSTKLEDSAMYFCASRDGGTNQPQHFGDGTRLSIL.

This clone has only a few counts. CDR3 protein: CASGLVYAGTGAADGYTF. The CDR3 bases are TGTGCTAGTGGTTTGGTATACGCCGGGACAGGGGCCGCCGATGGCTACACCTTC. The V gene is TRBV12-5, the J gene TRBJ1-2; TRBD1 matches 10 bases. V lost 0 bases to trimming and J lost 6 bases; unmatched junction nucleotides: 13. CDR3 length: 18 amino acids. Per germline, CDR1 LGHNT and CDR2 FRNRAP.

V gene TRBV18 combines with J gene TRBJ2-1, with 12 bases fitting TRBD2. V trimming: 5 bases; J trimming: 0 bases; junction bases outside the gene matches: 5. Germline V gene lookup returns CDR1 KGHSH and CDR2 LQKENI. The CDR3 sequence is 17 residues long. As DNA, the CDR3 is TGTGCCAGCTCATTACGGACTAGCGGGGACTCCTACAATGAGCAGTTCTTC. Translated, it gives CASSLRTSGDSYNEQFF.

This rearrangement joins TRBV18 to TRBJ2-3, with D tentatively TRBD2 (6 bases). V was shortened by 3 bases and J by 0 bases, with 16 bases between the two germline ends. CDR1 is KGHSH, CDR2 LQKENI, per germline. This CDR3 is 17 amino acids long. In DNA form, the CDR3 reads TGTGCCAGCTCACCTAGGGGCCCTAGCGATAGCACAGATACGCAGTATTTT. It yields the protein CASSPRGPSDSTDTQYF.

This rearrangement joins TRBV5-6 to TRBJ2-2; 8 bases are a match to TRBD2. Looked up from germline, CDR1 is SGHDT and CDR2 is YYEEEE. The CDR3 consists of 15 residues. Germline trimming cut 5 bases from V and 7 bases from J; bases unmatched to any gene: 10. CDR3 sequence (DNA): TGTGCCAGCAGTCTTGGGCTAGCGGGCGGCGGGGAGCTGTTTTTT. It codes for CASSLGLAGGGELFF.

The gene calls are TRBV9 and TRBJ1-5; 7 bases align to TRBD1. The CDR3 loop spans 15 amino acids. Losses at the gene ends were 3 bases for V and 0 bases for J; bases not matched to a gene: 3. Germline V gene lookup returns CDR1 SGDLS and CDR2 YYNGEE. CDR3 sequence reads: CASSAGQYSNQPQHF. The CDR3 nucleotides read TGTGCCAGCAGCGCGGGACAGTATAGCAATCAGCCCCAGCATTTT.

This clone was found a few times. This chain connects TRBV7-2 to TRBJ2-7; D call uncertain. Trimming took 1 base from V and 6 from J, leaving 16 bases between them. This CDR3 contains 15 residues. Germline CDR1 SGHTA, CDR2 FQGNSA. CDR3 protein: CASSLDSRGLSEQYF. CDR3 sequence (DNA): TGTGCCAGCAGCTTAGATAGTCGAGGTCTCAGCGAGCAGTACTTC.

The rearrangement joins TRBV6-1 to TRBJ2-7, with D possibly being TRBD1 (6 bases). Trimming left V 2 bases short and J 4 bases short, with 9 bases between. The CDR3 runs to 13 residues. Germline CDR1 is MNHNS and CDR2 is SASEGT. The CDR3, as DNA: TGTGCCAGCAGTGAATGGGACATTTACGAGCAGTACTTC. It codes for CASSEWDIYEQYF.

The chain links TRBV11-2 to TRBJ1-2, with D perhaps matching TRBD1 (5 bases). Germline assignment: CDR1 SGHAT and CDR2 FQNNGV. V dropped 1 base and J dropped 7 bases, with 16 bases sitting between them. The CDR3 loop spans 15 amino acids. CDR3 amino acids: CASSLVPGSSFGYTF. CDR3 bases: TGTGCCAGCAGCTTAGTTCCAGGGTCTTCCTTTGGCTACACCTTC.

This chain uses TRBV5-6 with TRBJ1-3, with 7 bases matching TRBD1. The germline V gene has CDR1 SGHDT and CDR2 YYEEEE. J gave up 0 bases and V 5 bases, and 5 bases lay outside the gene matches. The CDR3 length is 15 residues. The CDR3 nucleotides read TGTGCCAGCAGAGAACAGGGGTACTCTGGAAACACCATATATTTT. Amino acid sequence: CASREQGYSGNTIYF. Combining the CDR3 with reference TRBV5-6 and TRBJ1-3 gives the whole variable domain DAGVTQSPTHLIKTRGQQVTLRCSPKSGHDTVSWYQQALGQGPQFIFQYYEEEERQRGNFPDRFSGHQFPNYSSELNVNALLLGDSALYLCASREQGYSGNTIYFGEGSWLTVV.

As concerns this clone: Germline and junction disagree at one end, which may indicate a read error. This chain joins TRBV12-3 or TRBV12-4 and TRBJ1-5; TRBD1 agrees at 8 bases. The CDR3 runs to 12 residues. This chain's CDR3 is CASSLGGDRRYF. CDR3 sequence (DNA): TGTGCCAGCAGTTTGGGGGGGGACAGGAGGTATTTT.

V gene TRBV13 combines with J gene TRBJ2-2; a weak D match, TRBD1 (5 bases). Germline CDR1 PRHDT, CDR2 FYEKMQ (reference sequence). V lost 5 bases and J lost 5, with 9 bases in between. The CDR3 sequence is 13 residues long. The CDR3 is CASSLGRTGELFF. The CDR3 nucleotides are TGTGCCAGCAGCCTGGGGCGTACCGGGGAGCTGTTTTTT. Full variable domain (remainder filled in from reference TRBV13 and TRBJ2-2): AAGVIQSPRHLIKEKRETATLKCYPIPRHDTVYWYQQGPGQDPQFLISFYEKMQSDKGSIPDRFSAQQFSDYHSELNMSSLELGDSALYFCASSLGRTGELFFGEGSRLTVL.

In DNA form, the CDR3 reads TGTGCCAGCAGCTTGGTAGGCGGGGCGAACACCGGGGAGCTGTTTTTT. This encodes CASSLVGGANTGELFF. The chain links TRBV5-4 to TRBJ2-2; weak D call: TRBD2 (6 bases). Germline-derived CDR1 and CDR2 are SGHNT and YYREEE (reference sequence). V was clipped by 0 bases and J by 0 bases, with 9 bases between them. This CDR3 is 16 amino acids long.

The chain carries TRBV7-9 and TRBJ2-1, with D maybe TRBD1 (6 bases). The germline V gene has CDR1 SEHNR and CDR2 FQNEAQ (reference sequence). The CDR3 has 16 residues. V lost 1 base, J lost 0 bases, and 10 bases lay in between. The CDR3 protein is CASSLGGTNSYNEQFF. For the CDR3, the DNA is TGTGCCAGCAGCTTAGGAGGGACAAACTCCTACAATGAGCAGTTCTTC.

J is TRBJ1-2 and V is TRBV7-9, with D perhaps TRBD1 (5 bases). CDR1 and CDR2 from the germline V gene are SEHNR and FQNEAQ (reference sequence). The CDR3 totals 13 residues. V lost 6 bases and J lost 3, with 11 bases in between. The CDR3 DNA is TGTGCCAGCAGGGAACAGGCTTACTATGGCTACACCTTC. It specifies CASREQAYYGYTF. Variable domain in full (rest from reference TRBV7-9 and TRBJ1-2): DTGVSQNPRHKITKRGQNVTFRCDPISEHNRLYWYRQTLGQGPEFLTYFQNEAQLEKSRLLSDRFSAERPKGSFSTLEIQRTEQGDSAMYLCASREQAYYGYTFGSGTRLTVV.

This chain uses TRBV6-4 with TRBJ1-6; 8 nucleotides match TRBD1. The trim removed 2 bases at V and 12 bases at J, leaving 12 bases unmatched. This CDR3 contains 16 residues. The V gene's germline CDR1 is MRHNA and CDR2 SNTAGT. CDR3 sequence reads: CASSDEAGTGIVPLHF. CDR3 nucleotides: TGTGCCAGCAGTGACGAAGCCGGGACAGGCATTGTACCCCTCCACTTT.

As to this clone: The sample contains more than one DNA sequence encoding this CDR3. This chain's CDR3 is CASSPGTAANYGYTF. DNA for the CDR3: TGTGCCAGCTCACCAGGGACAGCAGCTAACTATGGCTACACCTTC. The chain has TRBV18 and TRBJ1-2; 7 bases line up with TRBD1. The length of the CDR3 is 15 residues. Germline CDR1 is KGHSH and CDR2 is LQKENI. V lost 2 bases to trimming and J lost 0 bases; unmatched junction nucleotides: 3. Based on the CDR3 plus reference TRBV18 and TRBJ1-2, the full variable domain is NAGVMQNPRHLVRRRGQEARLRCSPMKGHSHVYWYRQLPEEGLKFMVYLQKENIIDESGMPKERFSAEFPKEGPSILRIQQVVRGDSAAYFCASSPGTAANYGYTFGSGTRLTVV.

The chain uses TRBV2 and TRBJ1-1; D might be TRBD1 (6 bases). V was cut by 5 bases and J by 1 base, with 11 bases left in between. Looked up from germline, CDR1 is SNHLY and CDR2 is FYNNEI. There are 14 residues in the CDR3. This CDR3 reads CASSTGTKNTEAFF. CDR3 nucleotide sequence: TGTGCCAGCAGTACCGGGACAAAGAACACTGAAGCTTTCTTT.

The CDR3 coding sequence is TGCGCCAGCAGCCCGTCGGACACAAGCTATGGCTACACCTTC. This gives the protein CASSPSDTSYGYTF. The chain employs TRBV5-1 and TRBJ1-2; D might be TRBD1 (5 bases). V lost 4 bases and J 4 bases, leaving 14 bases between the germline ends. Germline CDR1 and CDR2: SGHRS and YFSETQ. The CDR3 is 14 amino acids. The variable domain in full, completed from reference TRBV5-1 and TRBJ1-2, reads KAGVTQTPRYLIKTRGQQVTLSCSPISGHRSVSWYQQTPGQGLQFLFEYFSETQRNKGNFPGRFSGRQFSNSRSEMNVSTLELGDSALYLCASSPSDTSYGYTFGSGTRLTVV.

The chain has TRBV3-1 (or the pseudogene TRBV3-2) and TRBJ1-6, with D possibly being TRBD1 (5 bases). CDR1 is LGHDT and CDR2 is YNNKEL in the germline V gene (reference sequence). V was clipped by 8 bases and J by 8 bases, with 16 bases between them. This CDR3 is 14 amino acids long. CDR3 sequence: CASQGRAMDSPLHF. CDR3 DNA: TGTGCCAGCCAGGGAAGAGCAATGGATTCACCCCTCCACTTT.

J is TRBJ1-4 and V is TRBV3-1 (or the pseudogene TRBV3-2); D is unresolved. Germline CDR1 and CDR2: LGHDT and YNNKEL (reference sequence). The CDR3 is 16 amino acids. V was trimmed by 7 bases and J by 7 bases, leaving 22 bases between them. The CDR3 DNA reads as TGTGCCAGCACGCCCGGGGAGCAGGCGGCGTCTGAAAAACTGTTTTTT. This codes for CASTPGEQAASEKLFF.

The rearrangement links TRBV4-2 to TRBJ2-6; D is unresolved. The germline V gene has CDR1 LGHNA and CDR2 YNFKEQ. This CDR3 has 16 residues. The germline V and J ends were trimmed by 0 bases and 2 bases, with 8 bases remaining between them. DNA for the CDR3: TGTGCCAGCAGCCAAGAGCCAGGAACTGGGGCCAACGTCCTGACTTTC. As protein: CASSQEPGTGANVLTF.